These 29 T cell receptor beta chains share one sample of origin, sequenced in a study of OX40 agonist ivuxolimab in advanced cancers. TCRdb's copy holds only in-frame clones and misses some; the assay was immunoSEQ multiplex PCR. The sample includes about 17,000 clones, approximately 78% of them seen just once. The material was CD4+ or CD8+ T cells sorted from blood, obtained in a trial of the OX40 agonist ivuxolimab. These receptor sequences come from an adult with an advanced solid tumor such as melanoma, head and neck, liver or kidney cancer.

The chain is built from TRBV27 and TRBJ2-7; a possible D gene is TRBD2 (6 bases). CDR1 is MNHEY and CDR2 is SMNVEV in the germline V gene (reference sequence). The V end was cut by 4 bases, the J end by 2 bases, with 15 bases between. This CDR3 contains 15 residues. CDR3 nucleotide sequence: TGTGCCAGCAGTTCCTCGACTAGTAGGGCCTACGAGCAGTACTTC. Protein: CASSSSTSRAYEQYF.

This clone occurred a few times. V gene TRBV4-1 combines with J gene TRBJ1-5; the D is unclear. V lost 0 bases to trimming and J lost 4 bases, with 4 bases between them. The CDR3 covers 13 residues. The germline V gene has CDR1 MGHRA and CDR2 YSYEKL. CDR3 sequence (DNA): TGCGCCAGCAGCCAAGAGAGTAATCAGCCCCAGCATTTT. Protein: CASSQESNQPQHF.

The chain links TRBV5-1 to TRBJ2-5, with 12 positions matching TRBD2. Germline CDR1 reads SGHRS; CDR2 reads YFSETQ. V was clipped by 3 bases and J by 1 base; unmatched bases: 1. This CDR3 has 15 amino acids. CDR3 sequence reads: CASSWGLAGQETQYF. CDR3 nucleotide sequence: TGCGCCAGCAGCTGGGGACTAGCGGGCCAAGAGACCCAGTACTTC.

This clone showed up just once. J is TRBJ1-2 and V is TRBV6-1; TRBD1 aligns across 8 bases. Germline V gene lookup returns CDR1 MNHNS and CDR2 SASEGT. The CDR3 runs to 13 residues. After removal of 6 bases from V and 2 bases from J, the junction contained 2 bases not matched to a gene. CDR3 amino acids: CASRGQGNYGYTF. The CDR3 DNA is TGTGCCAGCAGAGGACAGGGAAACTATGGCTACACCTTC.

The rearrangement links TRBV9 to TRBJ2-1; either TRBD1 or TRBD2 may fit D (6 bases each). The V end lost 4 bases, the J end lost 8 bases, and 16 bases lay between the germline ends. From germline, CDR1 is SGDLS and CDR2 YYNGEE. The CDR3 runs 14 residues. The CDR3 sequence is CASSPRGRGDEQFF. As DNA, the CDR3 is TGTGCCAGCAGCCCCAGGGGTAGGGGGGATGAGCAGTTCTTC.

The chain links TRBV13 to TRBJ2-2; the D is unclear. V was pared by 0 bases and J by 9 bases, with 11 bases between. This CDR3 contains 14 residues. The V gene's germline CDR1 is PRHDT and CDR2 FYEKMQ (reference sequence). The CDR3 DNA reads TGTGCCAGCAGCTTAGGACATTTCGGTCGGGAGCTGTTTTTT. Protein product: CASSLGHFGRELFF.

The V call is TRBV30, the J call TRBJ1-5, with 7 nucleotides matching TRBD1. The CDR3 consists of 13 residues. The V gene end was trimmed by 5 bases and the J gene end by 0 bases; junction bases not matched to a gene: 1. Germline V gene sequence: CDR1 GTSNPN, CDR2 SVGIG (reference sequence). The CDR3 coding sequence is TGTGCCTGGGGACAGGATAGCAATCAGCCCCAGCATTTT. Amino acid sequence: CAWGQDSNQPQHF. The full variable domain, in which reference TRBV30 and TRBJ1-5 provide the parts outside the CDR3, is SQTIHQWPATLVQPVGSPLSLECTVEGTSNPNLYWYRQAAGRGLQLLFYSVGIGQISSEVPQNLSASRPQDRQFILSSKKLLLSDSGFYLCAWGQDSNQPQHFGDGTRLSIL.

This clone was picked up one time. In nucleotides, the CDR3 is TGTGCCAGTAGTATAGCCGGCCATCCCTACGAGCAGTACTTC. As protein: CASSIAGHPYEQYF. The chain joins TRBV19 to TRBJ2-7; D gene uncertain. V dropped 1 base and J dropped 2 bases, with 9 bases sitting between them. This CDR3 comprises 14 residues. Germline V lookup: CDR1 LNHDA, CDR2 SQIVND (reference sequence).

This clone was seen more than once but under ten times. V is TRBV28 and J is TRBJ1-2; D call uncertain. Trimming stripped 2 bases from V and 8 bases from J, with 12 bases between. The CDR3 is 13 residues long. CDR1 and CDR2 from the germline V gene are MDHEN and SYDVKM. CDR3 bases: TGTGCCAGCAGTTTAGACGGGTCGGGAGGCTACACCTTC. Translated: CASSLDGSGGYTF.

This clone has a handful of counts. This chain joins TRBV7-8 and TRBJ2-7, with D unclear. CDR3 size: 13 residues. The V end lost 6 bases, the J end lost 3 bases, and 12 bases lay between the germline ends. Germline V gene sequence: CDR1 SGHVS, CDR2 FQNEAQ. DNA of the CDR3: TGTGCCAGCAGACTCGACGGTTTCTACGAGCAGTACTTC. Protein: CASRLDGFYEQYF.

The V and J genes are TRBV13 and TRBJ2-5; no reliable D call. The V end was cut by 0 bases, the J end by 5 bases, with 7 bases between. Germline CDR1 PRHDT, CDR2 FYEKMQ (reference sequence). This CDR3 is 13 amino acids long. Here the CDR3 DNA reads TGTGCCAGCAGCTTAGGTCAGCTGGAGACCCAGTACTTC. Translated: CASSLGQLETQYF.

The chain joins TRBV5-6 to TRBJ2-1; D is possibly TRBD1 or TRBD2 (5 bases each). The germline CDR1 and CDR2 sequences are SGHDT and YYEEEE. The CDR3 has 13 amino acids. The V end lost 2 bases, the J end lost 7 bases, and 10 bases lay between the germline ends. The CDR3, as DNA: TGTGCCAGCAGCTTAAGCGGACAAAATGAGCAGTTCTTC. Its translation is CASSLSGQNEQFF.

V and J are TRBV7-9 and TRBJ2-2; 8 bases match TRBD2. The CDR3 totals 17 residues. From germline, CDR1 is SEHNR and CDR2 FQNEAQ (reference sequence). The V and J ends lost 5 bases and 3 bases, in that order; junction bases with no gene match: 11. The DNA for the CDR3 is TGTGCCAGCAGCGTGCAGGAGACTAGCGAACACACCGGGGAGCTGTTTTTT. Encoded protein: CASSVQETSEHTGELFF.

The chain is built from TRBV6-6 and TRBJ2-1, with D maybe TRBD1 (5 bases). CDR1 is MNHNY and CDR2 is SVGAGI in the germline V gene (reference sequence). V lost 2 bases, J lost 10 bases, and 9 bases lay in between. The CDR3 has 12 residues. The CDR3 DNA is TGTGCCAGCAGTTACCAGGGAATCGAGCAGTTCTTC. As protein: CASSYQGIEQFF.

This chain joins TRBV6-5 and TRBJ1-1, with TRBD1 matching 7 bases. Trimming took 5 bases from V and 7 from J; bases not matched to a gene: 7. This CDR3 is built from 13 residues. Germline CDR1 is MNHEY and CDR2 is SVGAGI. Written as DNA, the CDR3 is TGTGCCAGCAGTCCCGTGACAGGGAATGAAGCTTTCTTT. This translates into CASSPVTGNEAFF.

In its sample, this clone was seen once. The chain carries TRBV9 and TRBJ1-4; D not certain. V shed 0 bases and J shed 1 base, with 4 bases lying between them. The CDR3 totals 14 residues. CDR1 SGDLS and CDR2 YYNGEE come from the germline V gene. CDR3 in amino acids: CASSVGGTNEKLFF. The DNA for the CDR3 is TGTGCCAGCAGCGTAGGAGGAACTAATGAAAAACTGTTTTTT.

The chain joins TRBV5-4 to TRBJ1-1; no clear D gene. Germline V gene lookup returns CDR1 SGHNT and CDR2 YYREEE (reference sequence). The ends were cut back, 0 bases at V and 5 bases at J, with 5 bases in the middle. This CDR3 is built from 12 residues. The CDR3 loop reads CASSLGDTEAFF. The CDR3 DNA sequence: TGTGCCAGCAGCTTGGGGGATACTGAAGCTTTCTTT. The whole variable domain, filled in from reference TRBV5-4 and TRBJ1-1, reads ETGVTQSPTHLIKTRGQQVTLRCSSQSGHNTVSWYQQALGQGPQFIFQYYREEENGRGNFPPRFSGLQFPNYSSELNVNALELDDSALYLCASSLGDTEAFFGQGTRLTVV.

The rearrangement joins TRBV9 to TRBJ1-1, with TRBD1 matching over 7 bases. Unmatched junction bases numbered 15, after V lost 4 bases and J lost 6 bases. In germline, CDR1 is SGDLS, CDR2 YYNGEE. The CDR3 spans 16 residues. As DNA, the CDR3 is TGTGCCAGCAGCACGTATAGACAGGGCCGGGGGGCTGAAGCTTTCTTT. Amino acids: CASSTYRQGRGAEAFF. The full variable domain, its missing parts supplied by reference TRBV9 and TRBJ1-1, is DSGVTQTPKHLITATGQRVTLRCSPRSGDLSVYWYQQSLDQGLQFLIQYYNGEERAKGNILERFSAQQFPDLHSELNLSSLELGDSALYFCASSTYRQGRGAEAFFGQGTRLTVV.

CDR3 coding DNA: TGCGCCAGCAGTCAATTCGGAGGGCTGGTCAATGAGCAGTTCTTC. This sequence encodes CASSQFGGLVNEQFF. The chain uses TRBV23-1 and TRBJ2-1; tentative D call: TRBD2 (6 bases). TRBV23-1 is sorted into the ORF group, with uncertain function. This CDR3 is built from 15 residues. Trimming pared 1 base from V and 6 bases from J, leaving 13 bases between.

This clone was picked up a small number of times. V gene TRBV29-1 combines with J gene TRBJ2-4, with 10 bases lining up with TRBD1. This CDR3 comprises 15 residues. Germline CDR1 and CDR2: SQVTM and ANQGSEA. V lost 7 bases and J lost 6; bases outside the gene matches: 12. The CDR3, as DNA: TGCAGCGGCCTTGTGGGACAGGGGATCTTAAACATTCAGTACTTC. It is translated as CSGLVGQGILNIQYF.

J is TRBJ1-1 and V is TRBV7-8, with 10 bases lining up with TRBD1. The CDR3 totals 14 residues. Per the germline V gene, CDR1 is SGHVS and CDR2 is FQNEAQ. The junction had 6 bases not matched to a gene; V was cut back by 5 bases and J by 6 bases. The CDR3 bases are TGTGCCAGCAGCCCAGACAGGGGGCCGGCTGAAGCTTTCTTT. Translation gives CASSPDRGPAEAFF.

The rearrangement uses TRBV13 and TRBJ1-5; 7 bases line up with TRBD1. Trimming cost V 0 bases and J 3 bases; bases outside gene matches: 2. CDR1 PRHDT and CDR2 FYEKMQ come from the germline V gene (reference sequence). The CDR3 spans 15 residues. The CDR3 here is CASSLGGQLNQPQHF. In nucleotides, the CDR3 is TGTGCCAGCAGCTTAGGGGGACAGCTCAATCAGCCCCAGCATTTT.

By sample share, this clone is medium-sized (0.01 to 0.1%). The chain links TRBV4-1 to TRBJ2-6, with 7 bases lining up with TRBD2. CDR1 is MGHRA, CDR2 YSYEKL, per germline. The CDR3 extends over 19 amino acids. V was clipped by 6 bases and J by 4 bases; unmatched bases: 18. The CDR3 coding sequence is TGCGCCAGCAGTCACCCTGACAGCGGGGACTTAGCGGGGGCCAACGTCCTGACTTTC. Its protein product is CASSHPDSGDLAGANVLTF.

The rearrangement joins TRBV27 to TRBJ2-6, with TRBD2 as a possible D gene (6 bases). V lost 2 bases and J 0 bases, leaving 11 bases between the germline ends. The CDR3 has 17 amino acids. Looked up from germline, CDR1 is MNHEY and CDR2 is SMNVEV (reference sequence). The CDR3 region has the DNA TGTGCCAGCAGTTTACTCGCCGGGGGCTCTGGGGCCAACGTCCTGACTTTC. Translation gives CASSLLAGGSGANVLTF.

The chain combines TRBV28 with TRBJ1-2; the D gene is possibly TRBD1 (5 bases). The CDR3 spans 14 residues. The V end was cut by 5 bases, the J end by 0 bases, with 10 bases between. Germline V gene data show CDR1 as MDHEN and CDR2 as SYDVKM. For the CDR3, the DNA is TGTGCCAGCAGTGCTGGGACCTCTAACTATGGCTACACCTTC. It encodes CASSAGTSNYGYTF.

This chain joins TRBV2 and TRBJ1-5; D gene uncertain. Germline CDR1 and CDR2: SNHLY and FYNNEI. With 2 bases removed from V and 0 bases from J, the gap between germline ends came to 8 bases. The CDR3 spans 15 residues. The CDR3 here is CASSEWRNSNQPQHF. The CDR3 DNA sequence: TGTGCCAGCAGTGAATGGCGGAATAGCAATCAGCCCCAGCATTTT.

The chain is built from TRBV29-1 and TRBJ2-7, with 8 bases aligning to TRBD1. This CDR3 spans 13 amino acids. Germline assignment: CDR1 SQVTM and CDR2 ANQGSEA. After removal of 7 bases from V and 4 bases from J, the junction contained 9 bases not matched to a gene. CDR3 in DNA: TGCAGCGCCGAGGGACAGGAAGGGTACGAGCAGTACTTC. Translated: CSAEGQEGYEQYF.

The chain combines TRBV15 with TRBJ2-3; 9 nucleotides match TRBD1. Trimming took 1 base from V and 6 from J; bases not matched to a gene: 2. The CDR3 runs 14 residues. Germline V gives CDR1 LNHNV, CDR2 YYDKDF (reference sequence). In DNA, the CDR3 is TGTGCCACCAGCAGAGGGGGGACAGGGGATACGCAGTATTTT. Translated: CATSRGGTGDTQYF.

This chain joins TRBV7-2 and TRBJ2-7, with 10 bases identical to TRBD2. V lost 1 base to trimming and J lost 2 bases; unmatched junction nucleotides: 5. This CDR3 is built from 16 residues. From germline, CDR1 is SGHTA and CDR2 FQGNSA. The CDR3 spells CASSLEGLAYPYEQYF. The CDR3 DNA reads TGTGCCAGCAGCTTAGAGGGACTAGCGTATCCCTACGAGCAGTACTTC. Full variable domain (remainder filled in from reference TRBV7-2 and TRBJ2-7): GAGVSQSPSNKVTEKGKDVELRCDPISGHTALYWYRQSLGQGLEFLIYFQGNSAPDKSGLPSDRFSAERTGGSVSTLTIQRTQQEDSAVYLCASSLEGLAYPYEQYFGPGTRLTVT.